This passage covers 11 T cell receptor beta chains from one sample sequenced in a study of early T cells in non-severe SARS-CoV-2 infection. TCRdb re-analysed the 5' RACE reads in MiXCR, keeping a single row per CDR3 protein. Of 55,000 to 65,000 distinct CDR3 sequences listed, approximately 9% are singletons. Sequencing input: whole blood. These receptors all stem from an adult who was a healthcare worker with PCR-confirmed SARS-CoV-2 infection or an uninfected control (not recorded which).

This clonotype is medium-sized within its sample. The chain joins TRBV5-4 to TRBJ2-7; 7 bases fit TRBD1. The CDR3 is 13 amino acids. The junction had 1 base not matched to a gene; V was cut back by 2 bases and J by 2 bases. CDR1 is SGHNT, CDR2 YYREEE, per germline (reference sequence). The CDR3 reads CASSLQGTYEQYF. CDR3 nucleotide sequence: TGTGCCAGCAGCTTACAGGGGACCTACGAGCAGTACTTC.

Many counts were recorded for this clonotype. CDR3 sequence (DNA): TGTGCCAGCAGCATCAGGGGGGGCCAGCCCCAGCATTTT. This encodes CASSIRGGQPQHF. The chain recombines TRBV5-6 with TRBJ1-5, with 7 bases that match TRBD1. In germline, CDR1 is SGHDT, CDR2 YYEEEE. The CDR3 contains 13 residues. J gave up 7 bases and V 4 bases, and 5 bases lay outside the gene matches.

The sample holds a few counts of this clonotype. The rearrangement links TRBV4-1 to TRBJ2-1, with TRBD1 as a possible D gene (6 bases). V lost 3 bases and J lost 8, with 17 bases in between. The CDR3 length is 15 residues. Germline CDR1 MGHRA, CDR2 YSYEKL. The CDR3 coding sequence is TGCGCCAGCAGCCATGGGGGCCTCGGCAGGGATGAGCAGTTCTTC. Protein sequence: CASSHGGLGRDEQFF.

This clonotype was counted many times. CDR3 protein: CASSYRTNTDTQYF. The DNA for the CDR3 is TGTGCCAGCAGTTACCGGACTAACACAGATACGCAGTATTTT. This chain joins TRBV6-2 or TRBV6-3 and TRBJ2-3; TRBD2 might be the D (6 bases). Trimming took off 2 bases at V and 2 bases at J, with 8 bases between the two ends. The length of the CDR3 is 14 residues. Germline CDR1 and CDR2: MNHEY and SVGEGT.

The chain couples TRBV11-2 to TRBJ2-1; D unresolved. There are 13 residues in the CDR3. V dropped 1 base and J dropped 10 bases, with 11 bases sitting between them. Germline V gives CDR1 SGHAT, CDR2 FQNNGV. The CDR3 protein is CASSLGRRWEQFF. The DNA for the CDR3 is TGTGCCAGCAGCTTAGGCAGGAGATGGGAGCAGTTCTTC.

This clonotype was counted ten times or more. The chain recombines TRBV2 with TRBJ1-5; D not certain. This CDR3 contains 14 residues. Germline V CDR1 and CDR2: SNHLY, FYNNEI. The ends were cut back, 6 bases at V and 0 bases at J, with 9 bases in the middle. The CDR3 here is CASRENFSNQPQHF. DNA for the CDR3: TGTGCCAGCAGGGAGAATTTTAGCAATCAGCCCCAGCATTTT.

This clonotype has more than one count but fewer than ten. This rearrangement joins TRBV28 to TRBJ1-1; D gene ambiguous. With 8 bases removed from V and 3 bases from J, the gap between germline ends came to 4 bases. CDR3 length: 10 residues. CDR1 is MDHEN and CDR2 is SYDVKM in the germline V gene. Here the CDR3 DNA reads TGTGCCAGCGTAGACACTGAAGCTTTCTTT. Translation gives CASVDTEAFF.

J is TRBJ1-5 and V is TRBV3-1, with D tentatively TRBD1 (5 bases). CDR1 and CDR2 (germline): LGHDT, YNNKEL (reference sequence). Deletions cut 4 bases from V and 1 base from J, with 8 bases between. CDR3 length: 14 residues. The DNA for the CDR3 is TGTGCCAGCAGCCCCCCAGGGAGCAATCAGCCCCAGCATTTT. Translated, it gives CASSPPGSNQPQHF.

This clonotype was observed a few times. The V call is TRBV5-4, the J call TRBJ1-3, with 7 bases identical to TRBD1. Germline V gene data show CDR1 as SGHNT and CDR2 as YYREEE (reference sequence). The V and J ends lost 4 bases and 0 bases, in that order; junction bases with no gene match: 7. The CDR3 consists of 16 residues. The CDR3 is CASSRSGTDSGNTIYF. CDR3 nucleotides: TGTGCCAGCAGCCGATCCGGGACAGACTCTGGAAACACCATATATTTT.

This clonotype has a count of ten or more. V is TRBV6-6 and J is TRBJ2-1, with 13 bases fitting TRBD2. The CDR3 loop spans 17 amino acids. The J segment lost 3 bases and the V segment lost 0 bases, leaving 2 bases of the junction unmatched. The germline gives CDR1 MNHNY, CDR2 SVGAGI (reference sequence). CDR3 amino acids: CASSYSGLAGVYNEQFF. CDR3 coding DNA: TGTGCCAGCAGTTACTCCGGACTAGCGGGAGTCTACAATGAGCAGTTCTTC.

This clonotype was detected many times. The J gene is TRBJ1-3, the V gene TRBV6-2 or TRBV6-3; 11 bases map to TRBD1. Germline assignment: CDR1 MNHEY and CDR2 SVGEGT. There are 16 residues in the CDR3. V shed 5 bases and J 1 base; nucleotides not matched to a gene: 4. Written as DNA, the CDR3 is TGTGCCAGCAGTGCCGGACAGGGGGCTTCTGGAAACACCATATATTTT. It specifies CASSAGQGASGNTIYF.